A single sample is the source of the 10 T cell receptor beta chains below, sequenced in a study of T-cell memory formation after mild COVID-19. TCRdb recomputed calls from the 5' RACE reads with MiXCR, one row per CDR3 protein. The sample carries 550,000 to 600,000 distinct CDR3 sequences, 20% to 25% recorded once. The sequenced sample consisted of PBMCs or a T cell subset sorted from them (not recorded which). The receptor set was obtained from an adult woman who had mild COVID-19 (a few samples of this study predate the infection). Cell type and time point are not known.

The table lists this clonotype with a few counts. V usage is TRBV12-3 or TRBV12-4 and J usage is TRBJ1-1, with D unresolved. Trimming stripped 7 bases from V and 4 bases from J, with 7 bases between. This CDR3 has 11 amino acids. CDR3 coding DNA: TGTGCCAGCACGAAGGGCACTGAAGCTTTCTTT. Translating gives CASTKGTEAFF.

This chain connects TRBV6-2 or TRBV6-3 to TRBJ2-1, with 7 bases identical to TRBD2. CDR1 and CDR2 from the germline V gene are MNHEY and SVGEGT. This CDR3 comprises 18 residues. V dropped 0 bases and J dropped 4; count of bases not matched to a gene: 12. In DNA form, the CDR3 reads TGTGCCAGCAGTTACTCGAGTGGACGGGGACTATTATACAATGAGCAGTTCTTC. It yields the protein CASSYSSGRGLLYNEQFF.

This clonotype showed up just a few times. This chain connects TRBV9 to TRBJ2-7; 7 bases line up with TRBD2. The CDR3 covers 16 residues. Losses at the gene ends were 4 bases for V and 0 bases for J; bases not matched to a gene: 10. Germline CDR1 and CDR2: SGDLS and YYNGEE. CDR3 sequence: CASSPRTSLSSYEQYF. The CDR3 DNA sequence: TGTGCCAGCAGCCCTCGGACTAGTCTAAGCTCCTACGAGCAGTACTTC.

This clonotype occurred a few times. V and J are TRBV6-5 and TRBJ1-3; D is unclear. Germline assignment: CDR1 MNHEY and CDR2 SVGAGI. V was pared by 4 bases and J by 6 bases, with 7 bases between. The CDR3 extends over 12 amino acids. The CDR3 DNA reads as TGTGCCAGCAGTTCGGAAACAAACACCATATATTTT. Translating it yields CASSSETNTIYF.

The chain is built from TRBV18 and TRBJ2-1, with 8 bases lining up with TRBD2. CDR3 size: 13 residues. Germline CDR1 is KGHSH and CDR2 is LQKENI. The V and J ends lost 5 bases and 8 bases, in that order; junction bases with no gene match: 5. The CDR3 is CASSTGTSYEQFF. The CDR3 coding sequence is TGTGCCAGCTCAACGGGGACTAGTTATGAGCAGTTCTTC.

This clonotype was observed many times. The chain has TRBV18 and TRBJ2-2, with D unresolved. Looked up from germline, CDR1 is KGHSH and CDR2 is LQKENI. The CDR3 sequence is 13 residues long. With 5 bases removed from V and 1 base from J, the gap between germline ends came to 5 bases. The CDR3 region is CASSIQNTGELFF. The CDR3 nucleotides are TGTGCCAGCTCAATACAGAACACCGGGGAGCTGTTTTTT.

In this sample, this clonotype turned up a few times. The J gene is TRBJ2-7, the V gene TRBV29-1; tentative D call: TRBD1 (5 bases). Germline lookup yields CDR1 SQVTM and CDR2 ANQGSEA. V was pared by 4 bases and J by 3 bases, with 7 bases between. The CDR3 spans 11 residues. CDR3 in DNA: TGCAGCGTTGTGGGGCTCTACGAGCAGTACTTC. The encoded protein is CSVVGLYEQYF.

The V call is TRBV19, the J call TRBJ2-7; D not resolved. Per the germline V gene, CDR1 is LNHDA and CDR2 is SQIVND (reference sequence). This CDR3 region has 13 residues. Trimming removed 6 bases at V and 1 base at J, with 10 bases between. The CDR3 here is CASSPGWSYEQYF. The CDR3 DNA is TGTGCCAGTAGCCCCGGCTGGTCCTACGAGCAGTACTTC. The complete variable domain, with remaining parts taken from reference TRBV19 and TRBJ2-7, reads DGGITQSPKYLFRKEGQNVTLSCEQNLNHDAMYWYRQDPGQGLRLIYYSQIVNDFQKGDIAEGYSVSREKKESFPLTVTSAQKNPTAFYLCASSPGWSYEQYFGPGTRLTVT.

The chain uses TRBV5-5 and TRBJ1-1; TRBD1 is a possible D gene (6 bases). This CDR3 is built from 15 residues. V lost 3 bases, J lost 7 bases, and 19 bases lay in between. Germline V gene lookup returns CDR1 SGHKS and CDR2 YYEKEE (reference sequence). The CDR3: CASSYITGSNGEAFF. The DNA of the CDR3 is TGTGCCAGCAGCTACATCACAGGGTCCAACGGTGAAGCTTTCTTT.

The CDR3 DNA follows: TGTGCCACCAGGACGAGTACGAACACCGGGGAGCTGTTTTTT. Amino acid sequence: CATRTSTNTGELFF. The chain combines TRBV24-1 with TRBJ2-2, with D unresolved. The CDR3 spans 14 residues. Deletions cut 7 bases from V and 0 bases from J, with 8 bases between. Germline V gene sequence: CDR1 KGHDR, CDR2 SFDVKD.